This TCR beta chain was recorded in a study of cytomegalovirus exposure and HLA in healthy donors. PCR employed 60 Vbeta and 13 Jbeta primers. The data were produced by immunoSEQ multiplex PCR, yet TCRdb's version contains in-frame clones alone and is incomplete. Of some 200,000 clones listed, roughly 13% are singletons. Note on this clone: Its antigen remains unknown.

Study-level points and caveats: Later, an analysis showed that TCR beta chains associated with HLA were more clonally expanded than others that were equally common. Later analysis identified several of the most significant clusters that appeared linked to common viral pathogens. Testing in vitro showed three CMV-associated chains specific for CMV antigens.

CDR1 is SGHAT, CDR2 FQNNGV, per germline. V was cut by 5 bases and J by 2 bases, with 12 bases left in between. The CDR3 runs to 14 residues. All the people who gave samples were healthy bone marrow donors. The TCR originated in a middle-aged man in good health and CMV-seropositive. The genes are TRBV11-2 and TRBJ1-2; no clear D gene. The sample comprised PBMCs. This chain's CDR3 is CASSPGSGNYGYTF. In DNA, the CDR3 is TGTGCCAGCAGCCCCGGAAGCGGAAACTATGGCTACACCTTC.